This TCR beta chain is drawn from a study of cytotoxic CD8 clonotypes in ibrutinib-treated CLL. Study-level background: Patient counts were over 9 relapsed/refractory, roughly 15 treatment-naive and around 18 IGHV unmutated.

Trimming removed 5 bases at V and 3 bases at J, with 11 bases between. Germline V gene sequence: CDR1 SGHTA, CDR2 FQGTGA. The CDR3 consists of 14 residues. Measured with immunoSEQ multiplex PCR; TCRdb has only the in-frame clones, and not every one. Of roughly 150,000 clones in the sample, 75% to 80% were seen once. To note about this clone: The antigen is undetermined.

General observations from the study: Few clonotypes were public, and these shrank or held steady under treatment. T-cell clonality at baseline went above that of age-matched healthy donors and rose and fell with circulating CD8+ T-cell counts.

The chain couples TRBV7-3 to TRBJ2-1; D is ambiguous. The sample here was PBMCs, taken after 24 months of ibrutinib treatment. This receptor was obtained from a human donor with chronic lymphocytic leukemia. DNA of the CDR3: TGTGCCAGCAGCCCCCGGGCCGGCTACAATGAGCAGTTCTTC. Translation: CASSPRAGYNEQFF.